This TCR beta chain derives from a study of T cells in severe cutaneous drug reactions. The overall study: Enrolled patients had probable or definite SJS/TEN or DRESS per RegiSCAR. Blister fluid/cells and PBMC came from acute- or recovery-stage patients.

Note on this clonotype: Its antigen is as yet unknown.

The donors had carbamazepine-induced Stevens-Johnson syndrome or toxic epidermal necrolysis. CBZ-SJS/TEN patients of Han Chinese (roughly five) and European (roughly 6) origin supplied blood. General study points: One public TCRbeta CDR3 appeared in all seven blister samples, averaging about 13%.

The iRepertoire multiplex PCR system with TCR subtype-specific primers built both bulk and single-cell libraries. TCRdb reprocessed the multiplex PCR reads and stores each CDR3 protein as one record, lacking DNA. Listed are under 5,000 distinct CDR3 sequences; more than 65% falls within the top ten. The germline gives CDR1 MNHEY, CDR2 SMNVEV (reference sequence). The CDR3 runs to 15 residues. Material for sequencing was PBMCs. This clonotype originated in a human donor with Stevens-Johnson syndrome, a severe cutaneous drug reaction. The chain combines TRBV27 with TRBJ2-7. The CDR3 sequence is CASSLRSDGAYEQYF.